This T cell receptor (beta chain) was recorded in a study of identical twins. Trimming removed 0 bases from V and 2 bases from J; junction bases left unmatched: 1. The CDR3 consists of 14 residues. With template switching, a universal primer site was added, and the cDNA carried unique molecular identifiers. MiXCR was run by TCRdb on the 5' RACE reads, yielding one entry per CDR3 protein. The profile shows approximately 490,000 distinct CDR3 sequences, 20% to 25% of them singletons. This clonotype was seen repeatedly, ten times or more. No antigen is known for it. Study findings and constraints: Cross-sectional statistics, not tracking of the same donors, supported the conclusions. Excess sharing by twins proved weaker in beta out-of-frame sequences.

The sample also formed part of further work on yellow fever vaccine responses in identical twins.

Material for sequencing was CD4+ T cells sorted from blood. The sequence came from a woman aged 18-30 years in good health. The chain recombines TRBV12-3 or TRBV12-4 with TRBJ2-7, with 7 bases fitting TRBD2. The CDR3 spells CASSLAGGPYEQYF. The CDR3 DNA reads as TGTGCCAGCAGTTTAGCGGGAGGGCCCTACGAGCAGTACTTC.